This T cell receptor beta chain was sequenced in a study of blood T cell repertoires in COVID-19. On the study more broadly: The study drew acute and convalescent COVID-19 samples from the United States, Italy and Spain. Sample material is recorded as cDNA or gDNA derived from T cells, B-cell-depleted T cells, or PBMCs.

In the original analysis: Reference gene primers were amplified, and this amplification served to estimate nucleated cell counts. Generated by immunoSEQ multiplex PCR, the TCRdb table keeps only in-frame clones and is missing some. The DNA was the basis for D and trimming; V, J and clone size are from that table. The sample contains 250,000 to 300,000 clones, roughly 84% of which appear only once. The CDR3 runs 17 residues. The germline gives CDR1 DFQATT, CDR2 SNEGSKA (reference sequence). The germline V and J ends were trimmed by 3 bases and 3 bases, with 21 bases remaining between them. This chain links TRBV20-1 with TRBJ2-1; possibly TRBD2 for D (6 bases). Sequencing used peripheral blood. The source of this sequence is a woman under 30 with acute or convalescent COVID-19. CDR3 coding DNA: TGCAGTGCTAGTCCGCTTCAGAGGACTACCCACTACAATGAGCAGTTCTTC. This encodes CSASPLQRTTHYNEQFF.